This T cell receptor (beta chain) comes out of a study of cytomegalovirus exposure and HLA in healthy donors. About the study: Across around 400 genotyped donors, 81% landed in the Caucasian-associated ancestry cluster. Broader study findings: Previous analysis showed most TCR beta V segments were productive about 87% or about 30% of the time. The authors listed around 150 TCR beta chains as cytomegalovirus-associated. Researchers reported that a few CMV-associated chains were confirmed in vitro as CMV antigen-specific.

Germline V lookup: CDR1 SNHLY, CDR2 FYNNEI. Unmatched junction bases numbered 8, after V lost 7 bases and J lost 2 bases. CDR3 length: 14 residues. Notes on this clone: The antigen remains unidentified.

Primers: 60 Vbeta forward and 13 Jbeta reverse. TCRdb keeps only in-frame clones here, not all; method: immunoSEQ multiplex PCR. The listing records 40,000 to 50,000 clones. What was sequenced was PBMCs. The origin of this receptor is a woman between 40 and 55 years old in good health and CMV-seronegative. V gene TRBV2 combines with J gene TRBJ2-7, with 7 bases that match TRBD1. CDR3 amino acids: CASMVRDSPYEQYF. CDR3 bases: TGTGCCAGCATGGTCCGGGACAGCCCCTACGAGCAGTACTTC.